The 16 T cell receptor beta chains given below trace back to one sample, sequenced in a study of cytomegalovirus exposure and HLA in healthy donors. Primers: 60 Vbeta forward and 13 Jbeta reverse. Repertoires were generated with immunoSEQ multiplex PCR, while TCRdb's copy carries only in-frame clones and drops some. Among about 100,000 clones listed, less than 80% were seen once. What was sequenced was PBMCs. The receptors come from a man aged 35-49 years in good health and CMV-seronegative.

This sequence joins TRBV5-1 and TRBJ1-2; TRBD1 aligns across 7 bases. The germline CDR1 and CDR2 sequences are SGHRS and YFSETQ. CDR3 length: 13 amino acids. With 1 base clipped from V and 6 bases from J, the junction kept 3 bases outside the gene matches. The DNA for the CDR3 is TGCGCCAGCAGCTTGCACAGGGGAAATGGCTACACCTTC. This translates into CASSLHRGNGYTF.

This clone was seen just once. J is TRBJ1-5 and V is TRBV2; D gene uncertain. Germline V CDR1 and CDR2: SNHLY, FYNNEI. The ends were cut back, 1 base at V and 1 base at J, with 5 bases in the middle. There are 14 residues in the CDR3. CDR3 in DNA: TGTGCCAGCAGTGAAGTTCAGAGCAATCAGCCCCAGCATTTT. Its protein product is CASSEVQSNQPQHF.

This clone has a handful of counts. The CDR3 DNA reads TGTGCCAGCAGCGTACGACGAGCGGTAAACAATGAGCAGTTCTTC. Amino acids: CASSVRRAVNNEQFF. This chain uses TRBV9 with TRBJ2-1, with a weak D call TRBD2 (5 bases). From germline, CDR1 is SGDLS and CDR2 YYNGEE. Trimming removed 1 base at V and 5 bases at J, with 13 bases between. The CDR3 is 15 residues long.

The sample holds a few counts of this clone. The chain has TRBV7-9 and TRBJ2-2; 8 bases fit TRBD2. With V trimmed by 5 bases and J by 8 bases, 13 bases remained unmatched. This CDR3 contains 16 residues. Germline values: CDR1 SEHNR, CDR2 FQNEAQ (reference sequence). CDR3 nucleotides: TGTGCCAGCAGCGTTACGGGGGGGGCCCTTTCGGGGGAGCTGTTTTTT. This translates into CASSVTGGALSGELFF.

The CDR3 is CASSGTGTEVNNEQFF. The CDR3 region has the DNA TGTGCCAGCAGCGGCACCGGGACAGAAGTTAACAATGAGCAGTTCTTC. The chain links TRBV7-2 to TRBJ2-1; 7 bases align to TRBD1. J was trimmed by 5 bases and V by 5 bases; bases with no gene match: 12. CDR1 is SGHTA, CDR2 FQGNSA, per germline. The CDR3 runs to 16 residues.

This clone was detected once. The chain uses TRBV9 and TRBJ1-1; 7 positions agree with TRBD1. V gave up 0 bases and J gave up 3 bases; unmatched junction bases: 5. Per the germline V gene, CDR1 is SGDLS and CDR2 is YYNGEE. The CDR3 runs 15 residues. In DNA, the CDR3 is TGTGCCAGCAGCGTAGATAGTACAGGGGACACTGAAGCTTTCTTT. Protein sequence: CASSVDSTGDTEAFF.

The genes are TRBV9 and TRBJ2-5, with TRBD1 matching over 7 bases. The germline V gene has CDR1 SGDLS and CDR2 YYNGEE. The CDR3 consists of 15 residues. Trimming at V came to 4 bases and at J to 5 bases, leaving 11 bases not matched to a gene. In DNA form, the CDR3 reads TGTGCCAGCAGCCCCCAATCAGGGGGACGGGAGACCCAGTACTTC. It codes for CASSPQSGGRETQYF.

The rearrangement uses TRBV29-1 and TRBJ2-1, with D possibly TRBD1 on 6 matching bases. This CDR3 is built from 17 residues. Germline CDR1 reads SQVTM; CDR2 reads ANQGSEA. Trimming cost V 0 bases and J 7 bases, with 22 bases left between them. CDR3 sequence reads: CSVEDHIQGRTQNEQFF. The CDR3 nucleotides read TGCAGCGTTGAAGATCATATACAGGGTAGGACCCAGAATGAGCAGTTCTTC.

The J gene is TRBJ1-2, the V gene TRBV5-1, with a possible D match to TRBD1 (6 bases). CDR1 is SGHRS and CDR2 is YFSETQ in the germline V gene. V was cut by 4 bases and J by 2 bases, with 12 bases left in between. The CDR3 has 14 amino acids. In DNA, the CDR3 is TGCGCCAGCAGCCCACAGGGCGCCAACTATGGCTACACCTTC. It codes for CASSPQGANYGYTF.

The gene calls are TRBV29-1 and TRBJ1-1; 11 nucleotides align to TRBD1. V was clipped by 7 bases and J by 6 bases; unmatched bases: 10. Germline V gene data show CDR1 as SQVTM and CDR2 as ANQGSEA. The CDR3 covers 14 residues. The CDR3 coding sequence is TGCAGCGGCCGACCCGGGACAGGGGGTTCTGAAGCTTTCTTT. This sequence encodes CSGRPGTGGSEAFF.

The genes are TRBV6-6 and TRBJ2-3; 7 bases are a match to TRBD2. V lost 8 bases and J lost 1; bases outside the gene matches: 3. Germline V lookup: CDR1 MNHNY, CDR2 SVGAGI (reference sequence). The CDR3 is 13 amino acids. CDR3 residues: CASGLEGTDTQYF. CDR3 in DNA: TGTGCCAGCGGACTAGAGGGCACAGATACGCAGTATTTT.

The rearrangement uses TRBV7-9 and TRBJ2-7; D is unresolved. Germline lookup yields CDR1 SEHNR and CDR2 FQNEAQ (reference sequence). Between the trimmed V and J ends, which lost 7 bases and 0 bases, there was a span of 13 bases. The CDR3 is 14 amino acids. CDR3: CASTNPPNSYEQYF. The CDR3, as DNA: TGTGCCAGCACCAATCCCCCCAACTCCTACGAGCAGTACTTC.

This chain joins TRBV9 and TRBJ2-3, with 9 bases fitting TRBD2. Per the germline V gene, CDR1 is SGDLS and CDR2 is YYNGEE. The V and J ends lost 3 bases and 0 bases, in that order; junction bases with no gene match: 8. The CDR3 totals 17 residues. CDR3 sequence (DNA): TGTGCCAGCAGCGAACAACTAGCGGGCCATAGCACAGATACGCAGTATTTT. Its translation: CASSEQLAGHSTDTQYF. Drawing the rest from reference TRBV9 and TRBJ2-3, the complete variable domain is DSGVTQTPKHLITATGQRVTLRCSPRSGDLSVYWYQQSLDQGLQFLIQYYNGEERAKGNILERFSAQQFPDLHSELNLSSLELGDSALYFCASSEQLAGHSTDTQYFGPGTRLTVL.

The chain carries TRBV19 and TRBJ1-5; D is unclear. Germline loops: CDR1 LNHDA, CDR2 SQIVND (reference sequence). V dropped 3 bases and J dropped 2 bases, with 11 bases sitting between them. CDR3 length: 15 residues. The CDR3 loop is CASSIGRNRNQPQHF. In DNA form, the CDR3 reads TGTGCCAGTAGTATCGGGAGGAATCGCAATCAGCCCCAGCATTTT.

The chain employs TRBV28 and TRBJ2-7; TRBD1 matches at 9 bases. Germline-derived CDR1 and CDR2 are MDHEN and SYDVKM. This CDR3 region has 13 residues. V gave up 6 bases and J gave up 6 bases; unmatched junction bases: 6. CDR3 DNA sequence: TGTGCCAGCAGGGGGGCGACAGGGGGCGAGCAGTACGTC. This gives the protein CASRGATGGEQYV.

The chain couples TRBV6-5 to TRBJ1-5; 9 nucleotides agree with TRBD1. The CDR3 is 16 amino acids. CDR1 and CDR2 from the germline V gene are MNHEY and SVGAGI. The V and J ends lost 0 bases and 10 bases, in that order; junction bases with no gene match: 10. This CDR3 reads CASSYSLGGQGYPQHF. CDR3 coding DNA: TGTGCCAGCAGTTACTCGTTGGGTGGACAGGGGTATCCCCAGCATTTT.